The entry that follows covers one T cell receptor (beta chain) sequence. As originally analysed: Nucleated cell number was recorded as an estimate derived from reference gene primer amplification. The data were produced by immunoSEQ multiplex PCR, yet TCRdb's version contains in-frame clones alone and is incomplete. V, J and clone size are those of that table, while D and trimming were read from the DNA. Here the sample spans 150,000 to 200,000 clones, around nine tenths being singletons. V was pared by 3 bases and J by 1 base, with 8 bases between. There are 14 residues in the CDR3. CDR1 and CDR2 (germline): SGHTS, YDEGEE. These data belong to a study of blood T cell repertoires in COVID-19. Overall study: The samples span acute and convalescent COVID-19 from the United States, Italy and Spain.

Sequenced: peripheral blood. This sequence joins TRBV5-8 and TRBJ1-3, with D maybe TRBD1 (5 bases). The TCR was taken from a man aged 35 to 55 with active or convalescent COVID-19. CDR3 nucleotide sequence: TGTGCCAGCAGCTGGGGCCTTTCTGGAAACACCATATATTTT. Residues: CASSWGLSGNTIYF.